The rows below give T cell receptor beta chains drawn from one sample of a study of cytomegalovirus exposure and HLA in healthy donors. TCRdb's table, derived via immunoSEQ multiplex PCR, lists solely in-frame clones and lacks some. The sample lists over 150,000 clones; around 84% were seen once. Sequencing input: PBMCs. These receptors originate from a girl aged 2 to 9 in good health and CMV-seropositive. CDR3s include the opening cysteine and the closing phenylalanine or tryptophan. The D gene is left open where the match is weak. The listing skips clone size in some rows; elsewhere it reads once, few, many or a size class.

>TRBV28|15|TRBJ2-6|-|-
TGTGCCAGCAGAAAGGACAGTAGTTGGTCCAACGTCCTGACTTTC
CASRKDSSWSNVLTF
>TRBV27|11|TRBJ2-1|-|TRBD2
TGTGCCAGCAGTTTTGCGGGAGCCTACTTCTTC
CASSFAGAYFF
>TRBV9|13|TRBJ2-7|-|TRBD2
TGTGCCAGCAGTCTCTGGGGGGGTCCCGAGCAGTACTTC
CASSLWGGPEQYF
>TRBV25-1|12|TRBJ2-5|-|-
TGTGCCAGCAGCGGAGACGGGGAGACCCAGTACTTC
CASSGDGETQYF
>TRBV2|12|TRBJ2-7|-|-
TGTGCCAGCAGTGAGGCTGACATGGGGCAGTACTTC
CASSEADMGQYF
>TRBV7-8|16|TRBJ2-3|-|-
TGTGCCAGCAGCTTATCTGGTAGTTATAGCACAGATACGCAGTATTTT
CASSLSGSYSTDTQYF
>TRBV28|17|TRBJ2-1|-|-
TGTGCCAGCAGTCAACTCCACTCGAGCGGGTCCTACAATGAGCAGTTCTTC
CASSQLHSSGSYNEQFF
>TRBV9|15|TRBJ2-7|-|TRBD1
TGTGCCAGCAGCGTAGGCCAGGGGGCATCCTACGAGCAGTACTTC
CASSVGQGASYEQYF
>TRBV10-3|14|TRBJ2-7|few|-
TGTGCCATCAGCTCCGGGACACCACCCTACGAGCAGTACTTC
CAISSGTPPYEQYF
>TRBV13|20|TRBJ2-1|-|TRBD2
TGTGCCAGCAGCTTAGATCAGGTGTTCCCAGGGAGCGGGGGGGCGACTGAGCAGTTCTTC
CASSLDQVFPGSGGATEQFF
>TRBV5-5|14|TRBJ1-1|-|-
TGTGCCAGCAGCTACGGACAGCAGAACACTGAAGCTTTCTTT
CASSYGQQNTEAFF
>TRBV19|15|TRBJ1-2|-|-
TGTGCCACCCTCGGGGAAAGAGACTTCGACTATGGCTACACCTTC
CATLGERDFDYGYTF
>TRBV18|14|TRBJ2-7|-|-
TGTGCCAGCTCACCAGCAGGGTCCGGCTACGAGCAGTACTTC
CASSPAGSGYEQYF
>TRBV5-4|14|TRBJ1-1|-|-
TGTGCCAGCAGCTTGTTGGGGGGAAGCTCTGAAGCTTTCTTT
CASSLLGGSSEAFF
>TRBV30|12|TRBJ1-5|-|-
TGTGCCTGTGACATGGGCAATCAGCCCCAGCATTTT
CACDMGNQPQHF
>TRBV4-1|12|TRBJ2-7|-|-
TGCGCCAGCAGCCAGGGGGGAGACGAGCAGTACTTC
CASSQGGDEQYF
>TRBV11-2|13|TRBJ2-7|-|-
TGTGCCAGCAGCTTAGTCAGTTACTACGAGCAGTACTTC
CASSLVSYYEQYF
>TRBV7-3|15|TRBJ2-3|-|TRBD2
TGTGCCAGCAGTCCACGGGGAGGGGGCACAGATACGCAGTATTTT
CASSPRGGGTDTQYF
>TRBV6-5|13|TRBJ1-2|-|TRBD1
TGTGCCAGCAGTGACTTCCAGGGGGGAGGCTACACCTTC
CASSDFQGGGYTF
>TRBV28|17|TRBJ2-3|-|TRBD2
TGTGCCAGCAGCCACTATAAGGCGGGAGTGCTTGGAGATACGCAGTATTTT
CASSHYKAGVLGDTQYF
>TRBV27|13|TRBJ1-2|-|TRBD1
TGTGCCAGCAGGGAGGGGACAGGGGGTGGCTACACCTTC
CASREGTGGGYTF